Below, 26 T cell receptor beta chains from the same sample are listed, as sequenced in a study of T cells in Graves' hyperthyroidism and ophthalmopathy. TCR beta CDR3 regions were amplified from RNA transcripts. HTBI primers were the set used in a first-round RT-PCR of the TCR CDR3. MiXCR was run by TCRdb on the multiplex PCR reads, yielding one entry per CDR3 protein. The sample shows about 350,000 distinct CDR3 sequences, roughly 15% of them seen only once. The specimen sequenced was blood. These TCRs come from a woman aged 55-70 years with Graves' ophthalmopathy.

The chain recombines TRBV20-1 with TRBJ2-1; the match to TRBD2 covers 14 bases. V was clipped by 4 bases and J by 6 bases; unmatched bases: 8. Germline V CDR1 and CDR2: DFQATT, SNEGSKA (reference sequence). The CDR3 loop spans 16 amino acids. The CDR3 DNA sequence: TGCAGTGCTAATTCCGGGACTAGCGGGAGCGGCAATGAGCAGTTCTTC. Encoded protein: CSANSGTSGSGNEQFF.

This clonotype was observed at least ten times. The chain carries TRBV4-1 and TRBJ2-6; 7 bases align to TRBD2. V was pared by 6 bases and J by 0 bases, with 8 bases of the junction left unmatched. The CDR3 extends over 17 amino acids. Germline V lookup: CDR1 MGHRA, CDR2 YSYEKL. CDR3 region: CASSRSLAASGANVLTF. CDR3 nucleotide sequence: TGCGCCAGCAGTCGCTCGCTAGCGGCCTCTGGGGCCAACGTCCTGACTTTC.

This clonotype was observed a handful of times. The DNA of the CDR3 is TGTGCCAGCAGTTCCCTGGGGGGTCTGAACACTGAAGCTTTCTTT. This encodes CASSSLGGLNTEAFF. The chain recombines TRBV27 with TRBJ1-1, with D perhaps matching TRBD1 (5 bases). The CDR3 loop spans 15 amino acids. CDR1 and CDR2 (germline): MNHEY, SMNVEV (reference sequence). V was trimmed by 4 bases and J by 0 bases, leaving 12 bases between them.

This clonotype has just a few counts. Given a much more abundant clone one base away, this may be a read error. The V call is TRBV5-1, the J call TRBJ2-7; D could derive from TRBD1 or TRBD2 (7 bases each). V lost 3 bases and J 7 bases, leaving 17 bases between the germline ends. The V gene's germline CDR1 is SGHRS and CDR2 YFSETQ. This CDR3 is 14 amino acids long. This chain's CDR3 is CASSSAGGGNEQYF. The CDR3, as DNA: TGCGCCAGCAGCTCCGCAGGGGGGGGCAATGAGCAGTACTTC.

The sample holds many counts of this clonotype. This sequence joins TRBV28 and TRBJ2-7; TRBD2 matches 10 bases. The CDR3 extends over 14 amino acids. The trim removed 11 bases at V and 4 bases at J, leaving 11 bases unmatched. Germline V gene data show CDR1 as MDHEN and CDR2 as SYDVKM. The CDR3 spells CAAKIASGSYEQYF. Written as DNA, the CDR3 is TGTGCCGCAAAAATCGCTAGCGGGAGTTACGAGCAGTACTTC.

This clonotype was detected many times. The chain is built from TRBV7-3 and TRBJ2-1; TRBD2 agrees at 7 bases. Germline values: CDR1 SGHTA, CDR2 FQGTGA. This CDR3 has 11 residues. Trimming cost V 4 bases and J 11 bases; bases outside gene matches: 2. The CDR3 here is CASSSSGKQFF. The CDR3 DNA reads as TGTGCCAGCAGCTCCAGCGGGAAGCAGTTCTTC.

V and J are TRBV28 and TRBJ1-5; tentatively, D is TRBD1 (5 bases). CDR1 and CDR2 from the germline V gene are MDHEN and SYDVKM. The CDR3 has 12 amino acids. Trimming removed 2 bases from V and 11 bases from J, with 10 bases in between. This CDR3 reads CASSLIVGAQHF. CDR3 nucleotides: TGTGCCAGCAGTTTAATAGTAGGGGCCCAGCATTTT.

This clonotype has only a few counts. This rearrangement joins TRBV6-5 to TRBJ2-2, with 9 positions matching TRBD1. Germline assignment: CDR1 MNHEY and CDR2 SVGAGI. V shed 1 base and J 3 bases; nucleotides not matched to a gene: 18. CDR3 length equals 21 residues. CDR3 protein: CASSYYLGDRDFGADTGELFF. The CDR3 coding sequence is TGTGCCAGCAGTTACTACCTCGGGGACAGGGATTTTGGGGCGGACACCGGGGAGCTGTTTTTT.

This chain connects TRBV12-3 or TRBV12-4 to TRBJ2-1; the match to TRBD2 covers 12 bases. The CDR3 consists of 16 residues. Trimming at V came to 2 bases and at J to 6 bases, leaving 5 bases not matched to a gene. CDR3: CASSLRLTSGSNEQFF. DNA for the CDR3: TGTGCCAGCAGTTTAAGGTTGACTAGCGGGAGCAATGAGCAGTTCTTC.

The V gene is TRBV10-3, the J gene TRBJ2-1; 14 bases are shared with TRBD2. CDR1 ENHRY and CDR2 SYGVKD come from the germline V gene. CDR3 length: 14 amino acids. Losses at the gene ends were 6 bases for V and 8 bases for J; bases not matched to a gene: 3. Here the CDR3 DNA reads TGTGCCATCAGCCCGGGACTAGCGGGAGATGAGCAGTTCTTC. Its translation is CAISPGLAGDEQFF.

This sequence joins TRBV28 and TRBJ1-4, with a tentative D call TRBD1 (5 bases). The CDR3 extends over 13 amino acids. Per germline, CDR1 MDHEN and CDR2 SYDVKM. The germline V and J ends were trimmed by 7 bases and 7 bases, with 13 bases remaining between them. CDR3 region: CASNGGRAEKLFF. The CDR3 nucleotides read TGTGCCAGCAATGGGGGAAGGGCTGAAAAACTGTTTTTT. Full variable domain (remainder filled in from reference TRBV28 and TRBJ1-4): DVKVTQSSRYLVKRTGEKVFLECVQDMDHENMFWYRQDPGLGLRLIYFSYDVKMKEKGDIPEGYSVSREKKERFSLILESASTNQTSMYLCASNGGRAEKLFFGSGTQLSVL.

Only a few counts were recorded for this clonotype. A much larger clone lies a single base off, so this may be a read error. The chain couples TRBV11-2 to TRBJ2-5, with 9 bases identical to TRBD2. The CDR3 loop spans 15 amino acids. The J segment lost 6 bases and the V segment lost 6 bases, leaving 11 bases of the junction unmatched. Germline CDR1 reads SGHAT; CDR2 reads FQNNGV. CDR3 in DNA: TGTGCCAGCAGTGGAGGTGGCGGGAGGGCCAAGACCCAGTACTTC. Translated, it gives CASSGGGGRAKTQYF.

This clonotype was counted many times. The chain carries TRBV6-2 or TRBV6-3 and TRBJ2-7; D unclear. Trimming cost V 7 bases and J 0 bases, with 13 bases left between them. The V gene's germline CDR1 is MNHEY and CDR2 SVGEGT. The CDR3 totals 14 residues. CDR3 DNA sequence: TGTGCCAGCATTAGTGACGGATCCTCCTACGAGCAGTACTTC. This sequence encodes CASISDGSSYEQYF.

The sample holds many counts of this clonotype. V usage is TRBV7-8 and J usage is TRBJ1-2; no clear D. The CDR3 consists of 14 residues. Germline V lookup: CDR1 SGHVS, CDR2 FQNEAQ. The germline V and J ends were trimmed by 5 bases and 2 bases, with 12 bases remaining between them. The CDR3 sequence is CASSGPPPNYGYTF. DNA for the CDR3: TGTGCCAGCAGCGGACCCCCCCCAAACTATGGCTACACCTTC.

This clonotype was picked up many times. The CDR3 DNA sequence: TGCAGTGCTGGTGGGGGGGGTGTGGGGACCCAGTACTTC. Its translation: CSAGGGGVGTQYF. This chain uses TRBV20-1 with TRBJ2-5; 7 nucleotides match TRBD2. Unmatched junction bases numbered 10, after V lost 5 bases and J lost 7 bases. The germline V gene encodes CDR1 DFQATT and CDR2 SNEGSKA (reference sequence). This CDR3 spans 13 amino acids.

This clonotype was picked up a small number of times. The rearrangement links TRBV4-1 to TRBJ2-3, with D tentatively TRBD1 (6 bases). The ends were cut back, 3 bases at V and 3 bases at J, with 13 bases in the middle. In germline, CDR1 is MGHRA, CDR2 YSYEKL. The CDR3 totals 15 residues. The CDR3 here is CASSQQGMRTDTQYF. DNA of the CDR3: TGCGCCAGCAGCCAGCAGGGGATGAGGACAGATACGCAGTATTTT.

As concerns this clonotype: It may be a read error: a sequence one base away is much more abundant. This chain uses TRBV27 with TRBJ1-5; a weak D match, TRBD1 (5 bases). Looked up from germline, CDR1 is MNHEY and CDR2 is SMNVEV (reference sequence). Trimming took off 5 bases at V and 0 bases at J, with 17 bases between the two ends. This CDR3 has 17 amino acids. The chain's CDR3 is CASSPTGLGFSNQPQHF. The CDR3, as DNA: TGTGCCAGCAGTCCCACAGGATTGGGATTTAGCAATCAGCCCCAGCATTTT.

This clonotype appeared many times. This chain links TRBV27 with TRBJ2-5; 10 positions match TRBD1. V dropped 0 bases and J dropped 5; count of bases not matched to a gene: 3. The CDR3 runs 15 residues. Germline CDR1 and CDR2: MNHEY and SMNVEV (reference sequence). Here the CDR3 reads CASSLSDRGLETQYF. The CDR3 DNA follows: TGTGCCAGCAGTTTATCCGACAGGGGGCTTGAGACCCAGTACTTC.

This clonotype was found many times. The chain uses TRBV20-1 and TRBJ1-2, with 11 bases matching TRBD1. The V and J ends lost 7 bases and 4 bases, in that order; junction bases with no gene match: 5. The CDR3 spans 13 residues. CDR1 is DFQATT and CDR2 is SNEGSKA in the germline V gene (reference sequence). CDR3 loop: CSVGTGGIYGYTF. The CDR3 DNA reads TGCAGTGTAGGGACAGGGGGAATCTATGGCTACACCTTC.

This clonotype has at least ten counts. This chain joins TRBV6-1 and TRBJ1-2; possible D gene TRBD1, 5 bases. V dropped 7 bases and J dropped 8 bases, with 14 bases sitting between them. Germline V gives CDR1 MNHNS, CDR2 SASEGT. The CDR3 length is 12 residues. This CDR3 is CASTTEGYGYTF. DNA for the CDR3: TGTGCCAGCACCACCGAGGGGTACGGCTACACCTTC.

The rearrangement links TRBV19 to TRBJ2-1, with D unclear. Germline values: CDR1 LNHDA, CDR2 SQIVND (reference sequence). The germline V and J ends were trimmed by 3 bases and 10 bases, with 10 bases remaining between them. CDR3 length equals 12 residues. CDR3 sequence (DNA): TGTGCCAGTAGTATTAGTTACCAGGAGCAGTTCTTC. Residues: CASSISYQEQFF.

In the case of this clonotype: Given a much more abundant clone one base away, this may be a read error. J is TRBJ2-1 and V is TRBV28; possible D gene TRBD1, 6 bases. Germline V gene lookup returns CDR1 MDHEN and CDR2 SYDVKM. The length of the CDR3 is 15 residues. The CDR3 bases are TGTGCCGGCAGTTTGACAGGTTATACCTACAATGAGCAGTTCTTC. Protein: CAGSLTGYTYNEQFF. Complete variable domain (other parts from reference TRBV28 and TRBJ2-1): DVKVTQSSRYLVKRTGEKVFLECVQDMDHENMFWYRQDPGLGLRLIYFSYDVKMKEKGDIPEGYSVSREKKERFSLILESASTNQTSMYLCAGSLTGYTYNEQFFGPGTRLTVL.

The table lists this clonotype with many counts. The chain links TRBV6-2 or TRBV6-3 to TRBJ1-5, with D perhaps matching TRBD1 (5 bases). The germline CDR1 and CDR2 sequences are MNHEY and SVGEGT. CDR3 size: 15 residues. Trimming stripped 2 bases from V and 7 bases from J, with 15 bases between. CDR3 bases: TGTGCCAGCAGTTACGCGACGGGGGTAGGGCAGCCCCAGCATTTT. Translated, it gives CASSYATGVGQPQHF.

This clonotype was seen ten or more times. The chain employs TRBV3-1 and TRBJ2-1; the D gene is possibly TRBD2 (6 bases). The V gene's germline CDR1 is LGHDT and CDR2 YNNKEL (reference sequence). V gave up 0 bases and J gave up 4 bases, with 13 bases separating them. This CDR3 has 16 amino acids. The chain's CDR3 is CASSQDGVGGYNEQFF. The CDR3, as DNA: TGTGCCAGCAGCCAAGACGGGGTGGGGGGTTACAATGAGCAGTTCTTC.

The table lists this clonotype with many counts. The chain carries TRBV5-1 and TRBJ2-7, with D possibly called TRBD1 or TRBD2 (5 bases each). V was shortened by 0 bases and J by 4 bases, with 8 bases between the two germline ends. This CDR3 has 13 residues. Germline lookup yields CDR1 SGHRS and CDR2 YFSETQ. Here the CDR3 reads CASSLGGIYEQYF. CDR3 in DNA: TGCGCCAGCAGCTTGGGGGGGATATACGAGCAGTACTTC.

This clonotype was detected ten times or more. The rearrangement joins TRBV20-1 to TRBJ1-2; D is perhaps TRBD1 (5 bases). The germline V gene has CDR1 DFQATT and CDR2 SNEGSKA (reference sequence). The CDR3 covers 13 residues. Trimming took off 6 bases at V and 6 bases at J, with 17 bases between the two ends. The CDR3 DNA sequence: TGCAGTGCGCAGACGGGGACCTATGATGGCTACACCTTC. Protein sequence: CSAQTGTYDGYTF.